This T cell receptor beta chain was observed in a study of blood T cell repertoires in COVID-19. The CDR3 is 15 residues long. Germline loops: CDR1 SGHTA, CDR2 FQGNSA. V gave up 5 bases and J gave up 6 bases; unmatched junction bases: 9. Method: immunoSEQ multiplex PCR; TCRdb's copy keeps in-frame clones and lacks some. Seen here are 280,000 or so clones, around nine tenths observed once, and the top ten hold roughly 2.9%. Exposed volunteers were people who met a COVID-19 case within 2 weeks before study entry. The origin of this receptor is a woman between 50 and 59 years old who had been exposed to COVID-19. Sample: PBMCs or T cells enriched from blood (not recorded which). This chain links TRBV7-2 with TRBJ1-5; 8 positions agree with TRBD1. The CDR3 nucleotides are TGTGCCAGCAGCATCGGACAGGGTTTGGGTCAGCCCCAGCATTTT. As protein: CASSIGQGLGQPQHF.